The present T cell receptor beta chain was sequenced within a study of blood T cell repertoires in COVID-19. Study in general: Sites across the United States, Italy and Spain contributed samples from acute and convalescent COVID-19. PBMCs, B-cell-depleted T cells, or T cells provided the cDNA or gDNA that made up the material.

Germline CDR1 and CDR2: MNHEY and SMNVEV (reference sequence). Trimming took 5 bases from V and 6 from J, leaving 20 bases between them. This CDR3 has 15 amino acids. In the authors' workflow: By means of reference gene primer amplification, nucleated cell counts were estimated. TCRdb keeps only in-frame clones here, not all; method: immunoSEQ multiplex PCR. V and J calls and clone size are given by that table; D and trimming were obtained from the DNA. The sample yields approximately 88,000 clones, around three quarters seen once. The TCR originated in a human donor in a cohort sampled during active COVID-19. Sequencing was performed on peripheral blood. The chain has TRBV27 and TRBJ2-7; a weak D match, TRBD1 (5 bases). CDR3 protein: CASSTSRQTSGEQYF. The CDR3 DNA reads TGTGCCAGCAGTACCTCCCGACAGACCTCCGGCGAGCAGTACTTC.